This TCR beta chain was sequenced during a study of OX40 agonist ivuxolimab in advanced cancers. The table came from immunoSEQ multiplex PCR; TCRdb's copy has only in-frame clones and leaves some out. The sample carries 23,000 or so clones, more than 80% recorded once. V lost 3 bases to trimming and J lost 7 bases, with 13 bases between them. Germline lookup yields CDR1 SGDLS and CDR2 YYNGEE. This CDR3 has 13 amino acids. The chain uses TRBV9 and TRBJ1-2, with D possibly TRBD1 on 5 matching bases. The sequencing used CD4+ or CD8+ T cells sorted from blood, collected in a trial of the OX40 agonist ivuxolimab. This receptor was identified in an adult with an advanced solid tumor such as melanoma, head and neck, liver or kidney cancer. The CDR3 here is CASSAGLYGGYTF. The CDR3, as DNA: TGTGCCAGCAGCGCGGGACTGTATGGTGGCTACACCTTC. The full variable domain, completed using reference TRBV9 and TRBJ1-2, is DSGVTQTPKHLITATGQRVTLRCSPRSGDLSVYWYQQSLDQGLQFLIQYYNGEERAKGNILERFSAQQFPDLHSELNLSSLELGDSALYFCASSAGLYGGYTFGSGTRLTVV.